One and the same sample provided the 2 T cell receptor beta chains below, sequenced in a study of response to subunit inactivated influenza vaccine. TCRdb recomputed calls from the RT-PCR reads with MiXCR, one row per CDR3 protein. The table shows roughly 650,000 distinct CDR3 sequences, with around 13% occurring only once. The specimen was PBMCs from blood, collected approximately 15 days before vaccination. The receptors shown here come from a man in his forties or fifties who received an inactivated influenza vaccine.

A note on this clonotype: The germline gene is not matched at one end of the junction; a read error may be the cause. CDR3 protein: CASSVAGGPTGELFF. The CDR3 DNA is TGTGCCAGCAGTGTAGCAGGGGGCCCCACCGGGGAGCTGTTTTTT. V gene TRBV12-3 or TRBV12-4 combines with J gene TRBJ2-2; 8 bases fit TRBD1. The CDR3 is 15 residues long.

This clonotype came up a few times. This chain links TRBV6-5 with TRBJ2-3, with D possibly TRBD1 on 6 matching bases. The CDR3 covers 14 residues. Deletions cut 2 bases from V and 8 bases from J, with 14 bases between. Germline loops: CDR1 MNHEY, CDR2 SVGAGI. The CDR3 DNA sequence: TGTGCCAGCAGTTACGGAACAGGGTGGGCTACGCAGTATTTT. Amino acids: CASSYGTGWATQYF.